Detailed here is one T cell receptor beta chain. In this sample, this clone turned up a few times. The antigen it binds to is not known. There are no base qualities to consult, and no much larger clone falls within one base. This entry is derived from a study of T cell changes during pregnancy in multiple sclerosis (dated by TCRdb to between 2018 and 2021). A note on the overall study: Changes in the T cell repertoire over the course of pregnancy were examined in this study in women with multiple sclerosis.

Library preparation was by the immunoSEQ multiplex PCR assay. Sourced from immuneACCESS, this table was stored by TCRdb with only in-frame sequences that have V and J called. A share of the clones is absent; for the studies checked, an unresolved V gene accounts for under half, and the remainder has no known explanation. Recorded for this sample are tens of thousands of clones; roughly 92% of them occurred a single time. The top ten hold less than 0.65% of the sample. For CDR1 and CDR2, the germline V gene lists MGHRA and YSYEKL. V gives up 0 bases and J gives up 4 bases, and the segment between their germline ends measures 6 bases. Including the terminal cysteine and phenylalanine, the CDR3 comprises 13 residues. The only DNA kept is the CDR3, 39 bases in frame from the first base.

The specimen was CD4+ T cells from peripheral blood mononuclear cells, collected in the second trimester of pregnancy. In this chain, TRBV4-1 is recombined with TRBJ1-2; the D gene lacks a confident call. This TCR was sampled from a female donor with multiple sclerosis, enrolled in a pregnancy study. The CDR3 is CASSQDDTYGYTF. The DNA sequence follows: TGCGCCAGCAGCCAAGATGACACCTATGGCTACACCTTC.